Below, 30 T cell receptor beta chains from the same sample are listed, as sequenced in a study of cytomegalovirus exposure and HLA in healthy donors. Vbeta (60) and Jbeta (13) primers were used in the PCR. TCRdb keeps only in-frame clones here, not all; method: immunoSEQ multiplex PCR. The sample has roughly 100,000 clones; 60% to 75% are singletons. The material sequenced was PBMCs. These receptors were collected from a man aged 40-49 years in good health and CMV-seropositive.

This clone showed up just a few times. The chain couples TRBV29-1 to TRBJ2-5, with D perhaps matching TRBD2 (6 bases). The CDR3 runs 13 residues. The V gene lost 1 base and the J gene lost 4 bases, with 10 bases spanning the gap. CDR1 and CDR2 from the germline V gene are SQVTM and ANQGSEA. CDR3 sequence (DNA): TGCAGCGTTGAAGGTGGAGGGCCAGAGACCCAGTACTTC. This codes for CSVEGGGPETQYF.

The V gene is TRBV29-1, the J gene TRBJ2-7; 12 positions match TRBD1. This CDR3 has 16 residues. Germline V gene data show CDR1 as SQVTM and CDR2 as ANQGSEA. V lost 4 bases and J lost 4; bases outside the gene matches: 11. Here the CDR3 reads CSVVPGQGAYGYEQYF. Here the CDR3 DNA reads TGCAGCGTTGTCCCGGGACAGGGGGCTTATGGGTACGAGCAGTACTTC.

The gene calls are TRBV30 and TRBJ2-3; 15 nucleotides align to TRBD2. Germline V gene sequence: CDR1 GTSNPN, CDR2 SVGIG (reference sequence). The CDR3 consists of 20 residues. V shed 0 bases and J 1 base; nucleotides not matched to a gene: 11. In DNA form, the CDR3 reads TGTGCCTGGAGTGTACGATGGACTAGCGGGAGGGTGAGGGGCACAGATACGCAGTATTTT. Translation gives CAWSVRWTSGRVRGTDTQYF.

This clone was picked up a small number of times. The V gene is TRBV9, the J gene TRBJ2-2, with 10 nucleotides matching TRBD2. CDR3 length equals 17 residues. J gave up 0 bases and V 4 bases, and 6 bases lay outside the gene matches. CDR1 and CDR2 from the germline V gene are SGDLS and YYNGEE. The CDR3 protein is CASSPSAGGTNTGELFF. CDR3 nucleotides: TGTGCCAGCAGCCCATCAGCGGGAGGGACGAACACCGGGGAGCTGTTTTTT.

V and J are TRBV27 and TRBJ1-5; possible D gene TRBD1, 6 bases. Trimming left V 0 bases short and J 11 bases short, with 11 bases between. Germline CDR1 MNHEY, CDR2 SMNVEV (reference sequence). CDR3 length: 13 amino acids. The CDR3 DNA sequence: TGTGCCAGCAGTTTATCTGCACAGGGAGCCCAGCATTTT. Amino acid sequence: CASSLSAQGAQHF.

This rearrangement joins TRBV2 to TRBJ1-2; 9 nucleotides line up with TRBD1. Per the germline V gene, CDR1 is SNHLY and CDR2 is FYNNEI. After removal of 4 bases from V and 5 bases from J, the junction contained 5 bases not matched to a gene. The CDR3 runs 14 residues. The CDR3 DNA follows: TGTGCCAGCAGTGGTGACAGGGGGTCGTATGGCTACACCTTC. It yields the protein CASSGDRGSYGYTF.

This chain connects TRBV7-9 to TRBJ2-3; 14 nucleotides align to TRBD2. Germline V gives CDR1 SEHNR, CDR2 FQNEAQ (reference sequence). The CDR3 length is 17 residues. Losses at the gene ends were 4 bases for V and 3 bases for J; bases not matched to a gene: 6. The CDR3: CASSSGTSGSLTDTQYF. CDR3 nucleotides: TGTGCCAGCAGCTCGGGGACTAGCGGGAGTCTAACAGATACGCAGTATTTT. Together with reference TRBV7-9 and TRBJ2-3, the CDR3 gives the full variable domain: DTGVSQNPRHKITKRGQNVTFRCDPISEHNRLYWYRQTLGQGPEFLTYFQNEAQLEKSRLLSDRFSAERPKGSFSTLEIQRTEQGDSAMYLCASSSGTSGSLTDTQYFGPGTRLTVL.

The chain carries TRBV5-6 and TRBJ2-7, with 10 bases matching TRBD2. The CDR3 totals 15 residues. CDR1 is SGHDT, CDR2 YYEEEE, per germline. V dropped 4 bases and J dropped 1; count of bases not matched to a gene: 5. CDR3 coding DNA: TGTGCCAGCAGCACGGGACTAGCGTTTTCCTACGAGCAGTACTTC. Translation gives CASSTGLAFSYEQYF.

This rearrangement joins TRBV5-1 to TRBJ1-5; weak D call: TRBD1 (5 bases). CDR3 length equals 16 residues. Trimming took off 0 bases at V and 3 bases at J, with 13 bases between the two ends. Germline assignment: CDR1 SGHRS and CDR2 YFSETQ. The CDR3 DNA sequence: TGCGCCAGCAGCTTGGAGCCCACGGACAACAATCAGCCCCAGCATTTT. Translated: CASSLEPTDNNQPQHF. Complete variable domain (other parts from reference TRBV5-1 and TRBJ1-5): KAGVTQTPRYLIKTRGQQVTLSCSPISGHRSVSWYQQTPGQGLQFLFEYFSETQRNKGNFPGRFSGRQFSNSRSEMNVSTLELGDSALYLCASSLEPTDNNQPQHFGDGTRLSIL.

The V and J genes are TRBV2 and TRBJ1-1, with 9 bases that match TRBD1. In germline, CDR1 is SNHLY, CDR2 FYNNEI. The V gene end was trimmed by 2 bases and the J gene end by 14 bases; junction bases not matched to a gene: 9. This CDR3 is 13 amino acids long. In nucleotides, the CDR3 is TGTGCCAGCAGTGAATCAGGACAGGGGAGGTCGTTCTTT. Its protein product is CASSESGQGRSFF.

The chain combines TRBV10-3 with TRBJ2-7, with 10 bases fitting TRBD2. V lost 3 bases, J lost 1 base, and 9 bases stayed unmatched. The CDR3 is 17 amino acids. Germline V gene sequence: CDR1 ENHRY, CDR2 SYGVKD. The CDR3 sequence is CAISDPREREGSYEQYF. The CDR3 DNA follows: TGTGCCATCAGTGACCCCCGAGAGCGGGAGGGGTCCTACGAGCAGTACTTC.

The rearrangement links TRBV28 to TRBJ1-1; unclear D gene. The CDR3 runs 13 residues. Between the trimmed V and J ends, which lost 5 bases and 5 bases, there was a span of 12 bases. Germline V gene lookup returns CDR1 MDHEN and CDR2 SYDVKM. In DNA, the CDR3 is TGTGCCAGCAGTACCCCTCGGGGAACTGAAGCTTTCTTT. It codes for CASSTPRGTEAFF. Filled out from reference TRBV28 and TRBJ1-1, the complete variable domain reads DVKVTQSSRYLVKRTGEKVFLECVQDMDHENMFWYRQDPGLGLRLIYFSYDVKMKEKGDIPEGYSVSREKKERFSLILESASTNQTSMYLCASSTPRGTEAFFGQGTRLTVV.

CDR3 in DNA: TGTGCCAGCAGCTTGGCTAGCGGTCGAGAGTACGTC. It is translated as CASSLASGREYV. The rearrangement joins TRBV5-6 to TRBJ2-7; 7 bases are a match to TRBD2. CDR3 length: 12 amino acids. Germline CDR1 reads SGHDT; CDR2 reads YYEEEE. After removal of 0 bases from V and 11 bases from J, the junction contained 5 bases not matched to a gene.

The chain has TRBV25-1 and TRBJ1-5; D is uncertain. Per the germline V gene, CDR1 is MGHDK and CDR2 is SYGVNS. V gave up 5 bases and J gave up 1 base, with 9 bases separating them. The CDR3 covers 14 residues. The CDR3 loop reads CASSRRESNQPQHF. The CDR3 coding sequence is TGTGCCAGCAGTCGAAGGGAGAGCAATCAGCCCCAGCATTTT.

The chain uses TRBV6-5 and TRBJ1-2; maybe TRBD1 (6 bases). V gave up 6 bases and J gave up 8 bases, with 13 bases separating them. Per the germline V gene, CDR1 is MNHEY and CDR2 is SVGAGI. The CDR3 sequence is 12 residues long. The CDR3 nucleotides are TGTGCCAGCAGCGGGCAGGGGATCGGCTACACCTTC. Encoded protein: CASSGQGIGYTF.

This clone was found a few times. The rearrangement uses TRBV7-9 and TRBJ2-7; no reliable D call. Trimming removed 3 bases at V and 6 bases at J, with 12 bases between. This CDR3 spans 13 amino acids. The germline gives CDR1 SEHNR, CDR2 FQNEAQ (reference sequence). CDR3 sequence: CASSFSGDIEQYF. In DNA form, the CDR3 reads TGTGCCAGCAGCTTTTCAGGCGATATCGAGCAGTACTTC.

This chain joins TRBV6-1 and TRBJ2-7; D perhaps matches TRBD2 (6 bases). The CDR3 runs 12 residues. The ends were cut back, 8 bases at V and 3 bases at J, with 11 bases in the middle. Germline V gives CDR1 MNHNS, CDR2 SASEGT. This CDR3 reads CASGRERYEQYF. In DNA, the CDR3 is TGTGCCAGCGGACGGGAGCGCTACGAGCAGTACTTC.

In its sample, this clone was seen a few times. CDR3 sequence reads: CASSQDRVVAKNIQYF. The CDR3 DNA follows: TGCGCCAGCAGCCAGGACAGGGTAGTAGCCAAAAACATTCAGTACTTC. The rearrangement uses TRBV4-1 and TRBJ2-4; TRBD1 matches 8 bases. V dropped 3 bases and J dropped 0; count of bases not matched to a gene: 4. The CDR3 sequence is 16 residues long. In germline, CDR1 is MGHRA, CDR2 YSYEKL.

The chain links TRBV5-1 to TRBJ2-2, with TRBD1 as a possible D gene (6 bases). The CDR3 sequence is 16 residues long. The germline gives CDR1 SGHRS, CDR2 YFSETQ. Trimming removed 2 bases from V and 0 bases from J, with 11 bases in between. CDR3 region: CASSLGQNSNTGELFF. CDR3 DNA sequence: TGCGCCAGCAGCTTAGGACAGAATTCGAACACCGGGGAGCTGTTTTTT.

This clone has only a few counts. The CDR3 DNA follows: TGTGCCAGCAGTGGAAACCTAGCGGGAGGGCCCGGGGAGCTGTTTTTT. It yields the protein CASSGNLAGGPGELFF. V usage is TRBV2 and J usage is TRBJ2-2, with TRBD2 matching over 12 bases. The CDR3 covers 16 residues. Germline CDR1 reads SNHLY; CDR2 reads FYNNEI. J lost 6 bases, V lost 4 bases, and 6 bases had no gene match.

This rearrangement joins TRBV7-9 to TRBJ2-3, with D tentatively TRBD2 (5 bases). Germline CDR1 and CDR2: SEHNR and FQNEAQ (reference sequence). The CDR3 contains 14 residues. Trimming shortened V by 4 bases and J by 4 bases, and 12 bases separated the two germline ends. CDR3 bases: TGTGCCAGCAGCTCCATAGAGGGAGCAGATACGCAGTATTTT. Protein sequence: CASSSIEGADTQYF.

The V call is TRBV20-1, the J call TRBJ1-2; D is uncertain. Trimming left V 5 bases short and J 7 bases short, with 8 bases between. The CDR3 spans 10 residues. In germline, CDR1 is DFQATT, CDR2 SNEGSKA (reference sequence). CDR3 loop: CSASTSGYTF. The DNA of the CDR3 is TGCAGTGCTTCCACGAGTGGCTACACCTTC.

There are a few counts of this clone. CDR3 protein: CAWSGLLVPPQYF. CDR3 in DNA: TGTGCCTGGAGTGGCCTACTAGTCCCGCCCCAGTACTTC. The chain carries TRBV30 and TRBJ2-5, with a possible D match to TRBD2 (5 bases). V lost 1 base and J 9 bases, leaving 15 bases between the germline ends. Germline V lookup: CDR1 GTSNPN, CDR2 SVGIG (reference sequence). This CDR3 has 13 residues.

V and J are TRBV21-1 and TRBJ2-2; the table calls TRBD2, which could not be checked here. TRBV21-1 is shown as a pseudogene. CDR3 length: 16 residues. Here the CDR3 reads CASSKDPSKNTGELFF. DNA for the CDR3: TGTGCCAGCAGCAAAGACCCTAGCAAAAACACCGGGGAGCTGTTTTTT.

This clone was detected a few times. This chain connects TRBV25-1 to TRBJ2-5; 9 positions agree with TRBD1. The trim removed 1 base at V and 5 bases at J, leaving 8 bases unmatched. This CDR3 has 16 residues. Germline V CDR1 and CDR2: MGHDK, SYGVNS. The CDR3: CASSEWGQGGGETQYF. The CDR3, as DNA: TGTGCCAGCAGTGAATGGGGACAGGGAGGGGGGGAGACCCAGTACTTC.

In its sample, this clone was seen once. This chain uses TRBV5-1 with TRBJ1-4; 8 bases line up with TRBD1. CDR3 length: 17 amino acids. Germline trimming cut 4 bases from V and 7 bases from J; bases unmatched to any gene: 15. CDR1 SGHRS and CDR2 YFSETQ come from the germline V gene. The CDR3 DNA follows: TGCGCCAGCAGCCTCTCACCCTCAGGGGGCACTGCTGAAAAACTGTTTTTT. Translation: CASSLSPSGGTAEKLFF.

This clone was seen a single time. The chain joins TRBV5-4 to TRBJ2-4; 13 bases are a match to TRBD2. The V segment lost 4 bases and the J segment 2 bases; nucleotides outside the gene matches: 15. The CDR3 has 20 residues. Germline CDR1 and CDR2: SGHNT and YYREEE (reference sequence). The CDR3 loop reads CASSPPLAGGEGVSKNIQYF. The DNA of the CDR3 is TGTGCCAGCAGCCCTCCACTAGCGGGAGGGGAGGGGGTGTCCAAAAACATTCAGTACTTC.

This clone occurred a few times. The rearrangement uses TRBV30 and TRBJ2-3; perhaps TRBD1 as D (5 bases). The germline V gene has CDR1 GTSNPN and CDR2 SVGIG (reference sequence). Trimming took 6 bases from V and 6 from J, leaving 13 bases between them. CDR3 size: 12 residues. CDR3 region: CACRVPGDTQYF. The DNA of the CDR3 is TGTGCCTGCAGGGTCCCAGGGGATACGCAGTATTTT.

The genes are TRBV19 and TRBJ2-1; 14 nucleotides align to TRBD2. J was trimmed by 8 bases and V by 3 bases; bases with no gene match: 9. This CDR3 is 17 amino acids long. Germline V gene data show CDR1 as LNHDA and CDR2 as SQIVND (reference sequence). As DNA, the CDR3 is TGTGCCAGTAGTATTGGACTAGCGGGAGGAAAGAGGGATGAGCAGTTCTTC. Protein: CASSIGLAGGKRDEQFF. The full variable domain, rest sourced from reference TRBV19 and TRBJ2-1, is DGGITQSPKYLFRKEGQNVTLSCEQNLNHDAMYWYRQDPGQGLRLIYYSQIVNDFQKGDIAEGYSVSREKKESFPLTVTSAQKNPTAFYLCASSIGLAGGKRDEQFFGPGTRLTVL.

The rearrangement joins TRBV7-2 to TRBJ2-1, with D unresolved. Germline V gene data show CDR1 as SGHTA and CDR2 as FQGNSA. The CDR3 extends over 14 amino acids. Deletions cut 4 bases from V and 0 bases from J, with 7 bases between. The CDR3 protein is CASSSPGSYNEQFF. The CDR3 bases are TGTGCCAGCAGCTCCCCCGGCTCCTACAATGAGCAGTTCTTC.